Below are 11 T cell receptor beta chains sequenced from a single sample in a study of blood T cell repertoires in COVID-19. The assay was immunoSEQ multiplex PCR, and TCRdb's table has in-frame clones only and misses some. The sample has 250,000 to 300,000 clones, roughly nine tenths seen once. Input material: peripheral blood. The receptors come from a woman aged 25 to 45 with COVID-19, enrolled during active disease.

The J gene is TRBJ1-2, the V gene TRBV2, with a possible D match to TRBD1 (6 bases). The CDR3 extends over 12 amino acids. V shed 10 bases and J shed 4 bases, with 13 bases lying between them. Germline V gene sequence: CDR1 SNHLY, CDR2 FYNNEI. Here the CDR3 DNA reads TGTGCCAACAGGGCCTCCCCCTATGGCTACACCTTC. Its protein product is CANRASPYGYTF.

The chain uses TRBV11-2 and TRBJ2-3; 7 nucleotides line up with TRBD2. With V trimmed by 1 base and J by 1 base, 2 bases remained unmatched. In germline, CDR1 is SGHAT, CDR2 FQNNGV. The CDR3 has 15 amino acids. The CDR3 protein is CASSLVAGGTDTQYF. The CDR3, as DNA: TGTGCCAGCAGCTTAGTGGCGGGGGGCACAGATACGCAGTATTTT.

The gene calls are TRBV6-4 and TRBJ1-1; D perhaps matches TRBD1 (5 bases). This CDR3 comprises 11 residues. Between the trimmed V and J ends, which lost 5 bases and 10 bases, there was a span of 11 bases. Germline assignment: CDR1 MRHNA and CDR2 SNTAGT. CDR3 residues: CASSYQGRAFF. As DNA, the CDR3 is TGTGCCAGCAGTTACCAGGGCCGAGCTTTCTTT.

Here the CDR3 reads CASSEALGTGYYSNQPQHF. The CDR3 coding sequence is TGTGCCAGCAGTGAAGCGCTAGGGACAGGGTATTATAGCAATCAGCCCCAGCATTTT. The chain joins TRBV2 to TRBJ1-5, with TRBD1 matching 9 bases. With 0 bases clipped from V and 0 bases from J, the junction kept 9 bases outside the gene matches. The CDR3 loop spans 19 amino acids. Germline V gene lookup returns CDR1 SNHLY and CDR2 FYNNEI.

The V call is TRBV5-1, the J call TRBJ2-7, with 11 bases that match TRBD2. The V gene end was trimmed by 4 bases and the J gene end by 6 bases; junction bases not matched to a gene: 6. Germline CDR1 is SGHRS and CDR2 is YFSETQ. The CDR3 has 14 residues. The chain's CDR3 is CASSGSGGAVEQYF. CDR3 bases: TGCGCCAGCAGCGGTAGCGGGGGGGCGGTCGAGCAGTACTTC.

The chain has TRBV6-5 and TRBJ1-4; perhaps TRBD1 as D (6 bases). CDR3 length equals 15 residues. V gave up 5 bases and J gave up 7 bases, with 17 bases separating them. The V gene's germline CDR1 is MNHEY and CDR2 SVGAGI. The CDR3 DNA reads as TGTGCCAGCAGTCTTCGGGGGGCGCCCCGTGAAAAACTGTTTTTT. Translated: CASSLRGAPREKLFF.

As DNA, the CDR3 is TGTGCTAGTGGTTTAGGGACAGGGGCTTTTTCGTACACTGAAGCTTTCTTT. Translating gives CASGLGTGAFSYTEAFF. The chain joins TRBV12-5 to TRBJ1-1, with 10 bases fitting TRBD1. CDR3 length: 17 amino acids. Germline V gene lookup returns CDR1 LGHNT and CDR2 FRNRAP. The junction had 10 bases not matched to a gene; V was cut back by 3 bases and J by 3 bases.

The gene calls are TRBV27 and TRBJ1-5; no clear D gene. The CDR3 is 14 amino acids. Trimming pared 6 bases from V and 3 bases from J, leaving 12 bases between. Germline-derived CDR1 and CDR2 are MNHEY and SMNVEV (reference sequence). The CDR3 reads CASSPRALNQPQHF. As DNA, the CDR3 is TGTGCCAGCAGCCCCCGAGCCCTCAATCAGCCCCAGCATTTT.

This chain joins TRBV7-9 and TRBJ1-1; D is undetermined. This CDR3 region has 12 residues. Germline V gene lookup returns CDR1 SEHNR and CDR2 FQNEAQ (reference sequence). Between the trimmed V and J ends, which lost 6 bases and 4 bases, there was a span of 9 bases. CDR3 nucleotide sequence: TGTGCCAGCAGAACGGGAACCACTGAAGCTTTCTTT. This codes for CASRTGTTEAFF.

A few counts support this clone. The rearrangement joins TRBV28 to TRBJ1-1, with 8 nucleotides matching TRBD1. The CDR3 spans 15 residues. Germline V gene data show CDR1 as MDHEN and CDR2 as SYDVKM. Unmatched junction bases numbered 6, after V lost 2 bases and J lost 4 bases. CDR3 residues: CASSLAGGLVTEAFF. The CDR3 DNA reads as TGTGCCAGCAGTTTAGCAGGGGGCTTGGTCACTGAAGCTTTCTTT.

This sequence joins TRBV5-8 and TRBJ2-7; D possibly corresponds to TRBD1 (5 bases). The CDR3 is 14 residues long. Trimming pared 0 bases from V and 0 bases from J, leaving 7 bases between. Germline V lookup: CDR1 SGHTS, CDR2 YDEGEE. CDR3 sequence reads: CASSLDRFSYEQYF. The CDR3, as DNA: TGTGCCAGCAGCTTGGACAGGTTCTCCTACGAGCAGTACTTC. The full variable domain, in which reference TRBV5-8 and TRBJ2-7 provide the parts outside the CDR3, is EAGVTQSPTHLIKTRGQQATLRCSPISGHTSVYWYQQALGLGLQFLLWYDEGEERNRGNFPPRFSGRQFPNYSSELNVNALELEDSALYLCASSLDRFSYEQYFGPGTRLTVT.